A selection of T cell receptor beta chains follows, all from one sample in a study of T cells in localized non-small cell lung cancer. Here immunoSEQ multiplex PCR was the method, and the copy in TCRdb shows in-frame clones only, minus some. The table includes approximately 1,500 clones, 26% detected once. The sample consisted of lung tumor tissue, taken before any cancer treatment. Receptors originate from a male donor at least 60 years old with stage II squamous cell lung carcinoma. The CDR3 runs from the conserved cysteine through the conserved F or W. The D gene is left open where the match is weak. Clone sizes are given selectively: once, few, many, or a class where the clone is expanded.

CDR3 DNA: TGTGCCAGCAGCCAACTAGCGGGAGCCTACGAGCAGTACTTC; CDR3 protein: CASSQLAGAYEQYF; V gene: TRBV11-3; J gene: TRBJ2-7; clone size: large; D gene: TRBD2
CDR3 DNA: TGTGCCAGCAGTTTATTCGCCGGACAGGGGGGGCCTGAAGCTTTCTTT; CDR3 protein: CASSLFAGQGGPEAFF; V gene: TRBV28; J gene: TRBJ1-1; clone size: few; D gene: TRBD1
CDR3 DNA: TGTGCCAGCAAGTCACAGGGGCTATACAATGAGCAGTTCTTC; CDR3 protein: CASKSQGLYNEQFF; V gene: TRBV28; J gene: TRBJ2-1; clone size: few; D gene: TRBD1
CDR3 DNA: TGTGCCAGCTCACCACCGGACCGTGAAGCTTTCTTT; CDR3 protein: CASSPPDREAFF; V gene: TRBV18; J gene: TRBJ1-1; clone size: large; D gene: NA
CDR3 DNA: TGTGCCAGCAGTTTCGTGGGTTATGGCTACACCTTC; CDR3 protein: CASSFVGYGYTF; V gene: TRBV28; J gene: TRBJ1-2; clone size: few; D gene: NA
CDR3 DNA: TGTGCCAGCAGCTTAGGAGGGACAACTAATGAAAAACTGTTTTTT; CDR3 protein: CASSLGGTTNEKLFF; V gene: TRBV11-3; J gene: TRBJ1-4; clone size: large; D gene: NA
CDR3 DNA: TGTGCCAGCAGCCAAGGGACACTTAATGAAAAACTGTTTTTT; CDR3 protein: CASSQGTLNEKLFF; V gene: TRBV14; J gene: TRBJ1-4; clone size: few; D gene: NA
CDR3 DNA: TGTGCCAGCAGTTTACCCTATGGTGGGAGAGGCTACAATGAGCAGTTCTTC; CDR3 protein: CASSLPYGGRGYNEQFF; V gene: TRBV28; J gene: TRBJ2-1; clone size: NA; D gene: NA
CDR3 DNA: TGTGCCAGCAGCACACTGGTGGGAGGGAGCACAGATACGCAGTATTTT; CDR3 protein: CASSTLVGGSTDTQYF; V gene: TRBV11-3; J gene: TRBJ2-3; clone size: few; D gene: TRBD2
CDR3 DNA: TGTGCCAGTAGGGAACAAGAGACCCAGTACTTC; CDR3 protein: CASREQETQYF; V gene: TRBV19; J gene: TRBJ2-5; clone size: NA; D gene: NA
CDR3 DNA: TGTGCCAGCAGTGAACCCGCCGCGAACACTGAAGCTTTCTTT; CDR3 protein: CASSEPAANTEAFF; V gene: TRBV25-1; J gene: TRBJ1-1; clone size: few; D gene: NA
CDR3 DNA: TGTGCCAGCAGTTCGCCTAGCGGGACGGAGACCTACAATGAGCAGTTCTTC; CDR3 protein: CASSSPSGTETYNEQFF; V gene: TRBV6-8; J gene: TRBJ2-1; clone size: medium-sized; D gene: TRBD2
CDR3 DNA: TGCGCCAGCACCGCCGGGGCCGTAAGTTACGAGCAGTACTTC; CDR3 protein: CASTAGAVSYEQYF; V gene: TRBV10-2; J gene: TRBJ2-7; clone size: once; D gene: NA
CDR3 DNA: TGTGCCTGGATGGGGGGACTCTCTGGGGCCAACGTCCTGACTTTC; CDR3 protein: CAWMGGLSGANVLTF; V gene: TRBV30; J gene: TRBJ2-6; clone size: NA; D gene: NA
CDR3 DNA: TGTGCCAGCTCACCCCCGGAGGGGAGAAGCGAGCAGTACTTC; CDR3 protein: CASSPPEGRSEQYF; V gene: TRBV18; J gene: TRBJ2-7; clone size: NA; D gene: NA
CDR3 DNA: TGTGCCAGCTCACCATTCGAGACAGGGCGTTCAGGGGCCAACGTCCTGACTTTC; CDR3 protein: CASSPFETGRSGANVLTF; V gene: TRBV18; J gene: TRBJ2-6; clone size: NA; D gene: TRBD1
CDR3 DNA: TGTGCCAGCAGCTTAACTAGAAGGGACAATGAGCAGTTCTTC; CDR3 protein: CASSLTRRDNEQFF; V gene: TRBV11-3; J gene: TRBJ2-1; clone size: few; D gene: NA
CDR3 DNA: TGTGCCAGCAGCCCCGCCCTCGTGGTGGAGGCTGGAAACACCATATATTTT; CDR3 protein: CASSPALVVEAGNTIYF; V gene: TRBV11-3; J gene: TRBJ1-3; clone size: NA; D gene: NA
CDR3 DNA: TGCGCCAGTCGGACTAGCGGGAGTACCTACAATGAGCAGTTCTTC; CDR3 protein: CASRTSGSTYNEQFF; V gene: TRBV5-1; J gene: TRBJ2-1; clone size: NA; D gene: TRBD2
CDR3 DNA: TGTGCCATCTCCGGGGCCCAAGAGACCCAGTACTTC; CDR3 protein: CAISGAQETQYF; V gene: TRBV28; J gene: TRBJ2-5; clone size: NA; D gene: NA
CDR3 DNA: TGTGCCTGGGGGACAGGGTTTTTCGAGCAGTACTTC; CDR3 protein: CAWGTGFFEQYF; V gene: TRBV30; J gene: TRBJ2-7; clone size: NA; D gene: TRBD1
CDR3 DNA: TGTGCCAGCAGGGGGGACCGCACGGCCTACGAGCAGTACTTC; CDR3 protein: CASRGDRTAYEQYF; V gene: TRBV11-3; J gene: TRBJ2-7; clone size: NA; D gene: NA
CDR3 DNA: TGTGCCAGCTCACCACAACTAGCGGTCACAGATACGCAGTATTTT; CDR3 protein: CASSPQLAVTDTQYF; V gene: TRBV18; J gene: TRBJ2-3; clone size: NA; D gene: TRBD2
CDR3 DNA: TGTGCCAGCAGTGGAAATAGGTTCCTCCAGTACTTC; CDR3 protein: CASSGNRFLQYF; V gene: TRBV2; J gene: TRBJ2-5; clone size: few; D gene: NA
CDR3 DNA: TGTGCCAGCCCCGGACTAGCGGGAGATGGAGAGACCCAGTACTTC; CDR3 protein: CASPGLAGDGETQYF; V gene: TRBV11-3; J gene: TRBJ2-5; clone size: NA; D gene: TRBD2
CDR3 DNA: TGTGCCAGCAGGGGACCGGACAGGAAGAACACTGAAGCTTTCTTT; CDR3 protein: CASRGPDRKNTEAFF; V gene: TRBV6-8; J gene: TRBJ1-1; clone size: NA; D gene: TRBD1
CDR3 DNA: TGCGCCAGCAGCCAAGGGTACAGGGGAGGCTTCACTGAAGCTTTCTTT; CDR3 protein: CASSQGYRGGFTEAFF; V gene: TRBV4-1; J gene: TRBJ1-1; clone size: few; D gene: TRBD1
CDR3 DNA: TGTGCCAGCAGCCAAGGAGGGGGCGATAGTATTGGAGATGGCTACACCTTC; CDR3 protein: CASSQGGGDSIGDGYTF; V gene: TRBV11-3; J gene: TRBJ1-2; clone size: NA; D gene: TRBD1
CDR3 DNA: TGCGCCAGCAGCAGGGGACAGGGGCCCTACGAGCAGTACTTC; CDR3 protein: CASSRGQGPYEQYF; V gene: TRBV5-1; J gene: TRBJ2-7; clone size: NA; D gene: TRBD1
CDR3 DNA: TGTGCCAGCAGTTTTAGTTGGGGGCTACGGGGCTACACCTTC; CDR3 protein: CASSFSWGLRGYTF; V gene: TRBV28; J gene: TRBJ1-2; clone size: NA; D gene: NA
CDR3 DNA: TGTGCCTGGTCCCGGGACAGCCCCGGGTCTGGAAACACCATATATTTT; CDR3 protein: CAWSRDSPGSGNTIYF; V gene: TRBV30; J gene: TRBJ1-3; clone size: NA; D gene: TRBD1
CDR3 DNA: TGTGCCAGTAGTATGTGGAGGCCGGAGCCCCAGCATTTT; CDR3 protein: CASSMWRPEPQHF; V gene: TRBV19; J gene: TRBJ1-5; clone size: NA; D gene: NA
CDR3 DNA: TGTGCCAGCTCACCGGTCACAGGGGAGGACGGCTACACCTTC; CDR3 protein: CASSPVTGEDGYTF; V gene: TRBV18; J gene: TRBJ1-2; clone size: NA; D gene: TRBD1
CDR3 DNA: TGTGCCAGCAGCTTAGCGGGAAACCTAGCCCCCGGGGATACGCAGTATTTT; CDR3 protein: CASSLAGNLAPGDTQYF; V gene: TRBV9; J gene: TRBJ2-3; clone size: NA; D gene: TRBD2
CDR3 DNA: TGTGCCAGCAGTTCACCCCCCTATGGCTACACCTTC; CDR3 protein: CASSSPPYGYTF; V gene: TRBV28; J gene: TRBJ1-2; clone size: NA; D gene: NA
CDR3 DNA: TGTGCCAGTAGCCACAAATCTCTAGCCAAAAACATTCAGTACTTC; CDR3 protein: CASSHKSLAKNIQYF; V gene: TRBV19; J gene: TRBJ2-4; clone size: NA; D gene: NA
CDR3 DNA: TGTGCCAGCCTTTCTAGCGGGAACACCGGGGAGCTGTTTTTT; CDR3 protein: CASLSSGNTGELFF; V gene: TRBV28; J gene: TRBJ2-2; clone size: NA; D gene: TRBD2
CDR3 DNA: TGTGCCAGCAGTCTCCCGGCTAGAACTGAGCAGTTCTTC; CDR3 protein: CASSLPARTEQFF; V gene: TRBV6-8; J gene: TRBJ2-1; clone size: large; D gene: NA
CDR3 DNA: TGTGCCAGTAGTAGGGCCTGGGTGGGCCAGGAAAAACTGTTTTTT; CDR3 protein: CASSRAWVGQEKLFF; V gene: TRBV19; J gene: TRBJ1-4; clone size: NA; D gene: NA
CDR3 DNA: TGTGCCAGCAGCGTAGCCCAGGGATTCCAAGAGACCCAGTACTTC; CDR3 protein: CASSVAQGFQETQYF; V gene: TRBV9; J gene: TRBJ2-5; clone size: few; D gene: NA
CDR3 DNA: TGTGCCGTAACGGGGACGGATACCTACGAGCAGTACTTC; CDR3 protein: CAVTGTDTYEQYF; V gene: TRBV2; J gene: TRBJ2-7; clone size: NA; D gene: NA
CDR3 DNA: TGTGCCAGTAGCACGACCCGGCGGACAGGGGTAAACACCATATATTTT; CDR3 protein: CASSTTRRTGVNTIYF; V gene: TRBV19; J gene: TRBJ1-3; clone size: NA; D gene: TRBD1
CDR3 DNA: TGTGCCAGCAGTTTGACAGGCCCACATGAGCAGTTCTTC; CDR3 protein: CASSLTGPHEQFF; V gene: TRBV28; J gene: TRBJ2-1; clone size: NA; D gene: NA
CDR3 DNA: TGCAGCGTTGAACCTAGCGGGAAGCCCTACGAGCAGTACTTC; CDR3 protein: CSVEPSGKPYEQYF; V gene: TRBV29-1; J gene: TRBJ2-7; clone size: once; D gene: TRBD2
CDR3 DNA: TGTGCCAGCAGCCTTAACAGGGTTGCCTACGAGCAGTACTTC; CDR3 protein: CASSLNRVAYEQYF; V gene: TRBV28; J gene: TRBJ2-7; clone size: few; D gene: NA
CDR3 DNA: TGTGCCAGCAGTTTATCGGACTTCAGACGGGGGCAGTTCTTC; CDR3 protein: CASSLSDFRRGQFF; V gene: TRBV28; J gene: TRBJ2-1; clone size: few; D gene: NA
CDR3 DNA: TGTGCCAGCTCCCGGACTAGCGGCACAGATACGCAGTATTTT; CDR3 protein: CASSRTSGTDTQYF; V gene: TRBV11-3; J gene: TRBJ2-3; clone size: few; D gene: TRBD2
CDR3 DNA: TGCGCCAGCAGCGCAACCGGGACAGGGGCCGAGCAGTACTTC; CDR3 protein: CASSATGTGAEQYF; V gene: TRBV5-1; J gene: TRBJ2-7; clone size: few; D gene: TRBD1
CDR3 DNA: TGTGCCAGCTCACTCGTCGGGACAGAGATTACCTACGAGCAGTACTTC; CDR3 protein: CASSLVGTEITYEQYF; V gene: TRBV18; J gene: TRBJ2-7; clone size: NA; D gene: TRBD1
CDR3 DNA: TGCGCCAGCAGTCCCGGGATTACTGCCTACAATGAGCAGTTCTTC; CDR3 protein: CASSPGITAYNEQFF; V gene: TRBV5-1; J gene: TRBJ2-1; clone size: NA; D gene: NA
CDR3 DNA: TGTGCCAGCAGTTACACCTTATGGAGCAATCAGCCCCAGCATTTT; CDR3 protein: CASSYTLWSNQPQHF; V gene: TRBV6-8; J gene: TRBJ1-5; clone size: large; D gene: NA
CDR3 DNA: TGTGCCAGCTCACCACAGGGTAGCGGGAGGGCCCATGAGCAGTTCTTC; CDR3 protein: CASSPQGSGRAHEQFF; V gene: TRBV18; J gene: TRBJ2-1; clone size: NA; D gene: TRBD2
CDR3 DNA: TGTGCCTGGAGTAAAAGGGGACCGGGAAATGAAAAACTGTTTTTT; CDR3 protein: CAWSKRGPGNEKLFF; V gene: TRBV30; J gene: TRBJ1-4; clone size: NA; D gene: NA
CDR3 DNA: TGTGCCAGTAGTGGGTTCGCAAGTGAAGCTTTCTTT; CDR3 protein: CASSGFASEAFF; V gene: TRBV19; J gene: TRBJ1-1; clone size: few; D gene: NA